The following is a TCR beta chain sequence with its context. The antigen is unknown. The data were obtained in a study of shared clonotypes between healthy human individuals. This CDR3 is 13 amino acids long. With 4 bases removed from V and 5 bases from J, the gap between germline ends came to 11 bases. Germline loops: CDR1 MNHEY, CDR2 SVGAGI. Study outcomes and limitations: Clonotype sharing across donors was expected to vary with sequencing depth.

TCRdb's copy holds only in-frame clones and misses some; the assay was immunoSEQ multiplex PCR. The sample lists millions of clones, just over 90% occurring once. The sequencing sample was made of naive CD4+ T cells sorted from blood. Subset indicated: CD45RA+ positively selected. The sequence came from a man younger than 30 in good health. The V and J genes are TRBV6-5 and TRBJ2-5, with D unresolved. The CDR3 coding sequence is TGTGCCAGCAGTTCCTCGGGTGTGGAGACCCAGTACTTC. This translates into CASSSSGVETQYF.